The rows below give T cell receptor beta chains drawn from one sample of a study of a mutant IDH1 vaccine in newly diagnosed glioma. The antigens of these receptors remain unknown. Method: immunoSEQ multiplex PCR; TCRdb's copy keeps in-frame clones and lacks some. The repertoire holds 50,000 to 60,000 clones, with 78% as singletons. The specimen was PBMCs, collected from a glioma patient whose treatment included an IDH1 peptide vaccine. These receptors were collected from a man aged 50 or older with glioma. CDR3s include the opening cysteine and the closing phenylalanine or tryptophan. The D gene is left open where the match is weak. The size of a clone is reported for some rows only, either as once, few or many, or as a class for expanded clones.

V gene	J gene	clone size	D gene	CDR3 protein	CDR3 DNA
TRBV4-2	TRBJ2-7	.	TRBD2	CASSQERGVFYEQYF	TGTGCCAGCAGCCAAGAGCGGGGGGTATTCTACGAGCAGTACTTC
TRBV5-1	TRBJ2-5	.	.	CASSVGDSGETQYF	TGCGCCAGCAGCGTGGGTGACAGCGGGGAGACCCAGTACTTC
TRBV4-3	TRBJ1-4	once	.	CASSQGTATHNEKLFF	TGCGCCAGCAGCCAAGGAACAGCCACGCACAATGAAAAACTGTTTTTT
TRBV25-1	TRBJ1-2	.	.	CASSAVGTRAGYTF	TGTGCCAGCAGTGCCGTTGGCACGAGGGCTGGCTACACCTTC
TRBV11-2	TRBJ1-4	.	TRBD1	CASSPGGTNEKLFF	TGTGCCAGCAGCCCAGGGGGGACTAATGAAAAACTGTTTTTT
TRBV7-8	TRBJ2-7	few	.	CASSLAGQAYEQYF	TGTGCCAGCAGCTTAGCGGGTCAGGCCTACGAGCAGTACTTC
TRBV5-5	TRBJ1-4	.	TRBD1	CASSVGQGSEKLFF	TGTGCCAGCAGCGTCGGACAGGGGAGTGAAAAACTGTTTTTT
TRBV6-1	TRBJ1-4	.	.	CASSEKTAFATNEKLFF	TGTGCCAGCAGTGAAAAGACAGCATTCGCAACTAATGAAAAACTGTTTTTT
TRBV4-2	TRBJ1-4	few	TRBD1	CASSPGTENEKLFF	TGTGCCAGCAGCCCCGGGACAGAGAATGAAAAACTGTTTTTT
TRBV10-3	TRBJ2-1	.	TRBD2	CAINGLAGGTNNEQFF	TGTGCCATCAATGGACTAGCGGGGGGAACCAACAATGAGCAGTTCTTC
TRBV5-4	TRBJ2-3	few	TRBD1	CASSPRDRELDTQYF	TGTGCCAGCAGCCCCCGGGACAGGGAATTAGATACGCAGTATTTT
TRBV7-9	TRBJ1-1	few	.	CASSLKAPNTEAFF	TGTGCCAGCAGCTTAAAGGCCCCTAACACTGAAGCTTTCTTT
TRBV15	TRBJ1-5	.	.	CATSRELEVLNQPQHF	TGTGCCACCAGCAGAGAATTGGAAGTGTTAAATCAGCCCCAGCATTTT